This TCR beta chain was recorded in a study of cytomegalovirus exposure and HLA in healthy donors. Measured with immunoSEQ multiplex PCR; TCRdb has only the in-frame clones, and not every one. The profile shows some 170,000 clones, about 88% of them singletons. The CDR3 covers 16 residues. In germline, CDR1 is MNHEY, CDR2 SMNVEV (reference sequence). With 4 bases removed from V and 4 bases from J, the gap between germline ends came to 19 bases. The chain employs TRBV27 and TRBJ2-5; possibly TRBD1 for D (8 bases). The sequence was obtained from a woman under 30 in good health and CMV-seronegative. Sequences were obtained from PBMCs. CDR3 sequence (DNA): TGTGCCAGCAGTTCGCCTCTTTACAGGGGGGGAGAGACCCAGTACTTC. Encoded protein: CASSSPLYRGGETQYF.